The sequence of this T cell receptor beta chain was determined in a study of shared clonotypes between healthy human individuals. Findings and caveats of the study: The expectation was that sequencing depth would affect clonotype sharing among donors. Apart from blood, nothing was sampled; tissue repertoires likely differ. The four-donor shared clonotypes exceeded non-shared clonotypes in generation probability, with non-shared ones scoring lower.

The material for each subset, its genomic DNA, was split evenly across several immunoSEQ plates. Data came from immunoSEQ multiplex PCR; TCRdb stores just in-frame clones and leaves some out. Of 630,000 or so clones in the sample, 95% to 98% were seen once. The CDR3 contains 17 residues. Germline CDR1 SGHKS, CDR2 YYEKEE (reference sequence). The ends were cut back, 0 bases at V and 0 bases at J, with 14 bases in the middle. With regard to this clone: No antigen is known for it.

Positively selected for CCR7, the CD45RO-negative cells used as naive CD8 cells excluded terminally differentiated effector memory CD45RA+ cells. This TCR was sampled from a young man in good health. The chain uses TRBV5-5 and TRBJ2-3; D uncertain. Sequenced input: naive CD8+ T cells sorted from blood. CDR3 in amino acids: CASSLGRADTSTDTQYF. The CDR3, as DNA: TGTGCCAGCAGCTTGGGTCGGGCAGATACTAGCACAGATACGCAGTATTTT.